This T cell receptor (beta chain) was profiled in a study of blood T cell repertoires in COVID-19. Turning to the study itself: From T cells, B-cell-depleted T cells, or PBMCs came the material, which was cDNA or gDNA.

CDR1 is DFQATT and CDR2 is SNEGSKA in the germline V gene (reference sequence). This CDR3 spans 13 amino acids. The V and J ends lost 3 bases and 5 bases respectively, with 11 bases between them. The study recruited people aged 18 to 89 years across roughly 25 US areas. Original data processing: The authors estimated nucleated cell counts from reference gene primer amplification. Here immunoSEQ multiplex PCR was the method, and the copy in TCRdb shows in-frame clones only, minus some. The V and J calls and the clone size are those of that table, but D and trimming were determined from the DNA. The sample yields under 200,000 clones, roughly 82% seen once.

This chain connects TRBV20-1 to TRBJ1-5; weak D call: TRBD1 (6 bases). This receptor was taken from a woman aged 60-70 years with acute COVID-19. Sequencing was done on a sample of PBMCs or T cells enriched from blood (not recorded which). This chain's CDR3 is CSASQPGDQPQHF. CDR3 bases: TGCAGTGCTAGTCAGCCAGGGGATCAGCCCCAGCATTTT.